Listed below are T cell receptor beta chains from one sample, sequenced in a study of OX40 agonist ivuxolimab in advanced cancers. Libraries were prepared by immunoSEQ multiplex PCR; TCRdb keeps only in-frame clonotypes and omits some of them. The sample lists about 67,000 clones, 84% seen once, with 2% to 3% in the top ten. The sample was CD4+ or CD8+ T cells sorted from blood, taken in a trial of the OX40 agonist ivuxolimab. These receptor sequences come from an adult with an advanced solid tumor such as melanoma, head and neck, liver or kidney cancer. Each CDR3 is given with its conserved first and last residue. Each record gives: clone size, V gene, J gene, D gene, CDR3 protein, CDR3 DNA. D genes are given only for firm matches. Clone size is stated in some rows and not others, as once, few, many or a class when expanded.

size: once; V: TRBV5-1; J: TRBJ2-7; D: NA; CDR3: CASSLEGTRTYEQYF; DNA: TGCGCCAGCAGCTTGGAGGGGACAAGGACTTACGAGCAGTACTTC
size: NA; V: TRBV6-5; J: TRBJ1-1; D: TRBD1; CDR3: CASSHRGLSSEAFF; DNA: TGTGCCAGCAGCCACAGGGGTCTTAGTTCTGAAGCTTTCTTT
size: many; V: TRBV7-2; J: TRBJ1-5; D: NA; CDR3: CASSPGPGQPQHF; DNA: TGTGCCAGCAGCCCGGGCCCAGGTCAGCCCCAGCATTTT
size: once; V: TRBV28; J: TRBJ1-2; D: NA; CDR3: CATGRANYGYTF; DNA: TGTGCCACAGGACGGGCCAACTATGGCTACACCTTC
size: NA; V: TRBV5-6; J: TRBJ1-1; D: NA; CDR3: CASSLAEWALRTEAFF; DNA: TGTGCCAGCAGCTTGGCCGAATGGGCCCTCAGAACTGAAGCTTTCTTT
size: NA; V: TRBV28; J: TRBJ2-1; D: TRBD2; CDR3: CASPPRGAYNEQFF; DNA: TGTGCCAGTCCCCCTCGGGGGGCCTACAATGAGCAGTTCTTC
size: NA; V: TRBV5-1; J: TRBJ2-7; D: NA; CDR3: CASSLVSGDGEQYF; DNA: TGCGCCAGCAGCTTGGTATCCGGGGATGGCGAGCAGTACTTC
size: NA; V: TRBV5-6; J: TRBJ2-3; D: TRBD1; CDR3: CASSLAVAGGSLSTQYF; DNA: TGTGCCAGCAGCTTGGCCGTGGCAGGGGGCTCGTTATCGACGCAGTATTTT
size: NA; V: TRBV4-1; J: TRBJ1-2; D: NA; CDR3: CASSQGGANYGYTF; DNA: TGCGCCAGCAGCCAAGGAGGAGCTAACTATGGCTACACCTTC
size: NA; V: TRBV7-9; J: TRBJ1-4; D: TRBD1; CDR3: CASSSGTGLLNEKLFF; DNA: TGTGCCAGCAGTTCCGGGACAGGCCTTCTTAATGAAAAACTGTTTTTT
size: NA; V: TRBV19; J: TRBJ1-2; D: TRBD1; CDR3: CASTDSGTGIHGYTF; DNA: TGTGCCAGTACCGATTCCGGGACAGGGATTCATGGCTACACCTTC
size: once; V: TRBV7-9; J: TRBJ1-5; D: NA; CDR3: CASQEAAGSPQHF; DNA: TGTGCCAGCCAGGAGGCAGCCGGATCGCCCCAGCATTTT
size: once; V: TRBV18; J: TRBJ1-2; D: NA; CDR3: CASSPLPVEGYTF; DNA: TGTGCCAGCTCACCGTTACCCGTAGAAGGCTACACCTTC
size: few; V: TRBV6-5; J: TRBJ2-3; D: TRBD2; CDR3: CASSYRTSGGTDTQYF; DNA: TGTGCCAGCAGTTACCGGACTAGCGGGGGCACAGATACGCAGTATTTT
size: NA; V: TRBV19; J: TRBJ2-2; D: TRBD2; CDR3: CASSIAGGDTGELFF; DNA: TGTGCCAGTAGTATAGCGGGGGGAGACACCGGGGAGCTGTTTTTT
size: few; V: TRBV29-1; J: TRBJ1-4; D: NA; CDR3: CSVGQRNEKLFF; DNA: TGCAGCGTTGGGCAGCGTAATGAAAAACTGTTTTTT
size: NA; V: TRBV15; J: TRBJ2-5; D: TRBD2; CDR3: CATSRGLAGGPGETQYF; DNA: TGTGCCACCAGCAGAGGACTAGCGGGGGGGCCCGGAGAGACCCAGTACTTC
size: few; V: TRBV15; J: TRBJ1-3; D: TRBD1; CDR3: CATSREILQGGPGNTIYF; DNA: TGTGCCACCAGCAGAGAAATATTACAGGGGGGCCCTGGAAACACCATATATTTT
size: NA; V: TRBV9; J: TRBJ2-2; D: NA; CDR3: CASSVVRTGELFF; DNA: TGTGCCAGCAGCGTAGTAAGGACCGGGGAGCTGTTTTTT
size: NA; V: TRBV7-9; J: TRBJ2-1; D: NA; CDR3: CASSPPERNNEQFF; DNA: TGTGCCAGCAGCCCCCCCGAGAGGAACAATGAGCAGTTCTTC
size: NA; V: TRBV19; J: TRBJ1-5; D: NA; CDR3: CASSSISASQPQHF; DNA: TGTGCCAGTAGTTCCATATCGGCCAGTCAGCCCCAGCATTTT
size: NA; V: TRBV6-5; J: TRBJ1-2; D: TRBD1; CDR3: CASSSPGQGTYGYTF; DNA: TGTGCCAGCAGTTCACCGGGACAGGGAACTTATGGCTACACCTTC
size: few; V: TRBV18; J: TRBJ2-7; D: NA; CDR3: CASSPFRRDLFFF; DNA: TGTGCCAGCTCACCTTTTAGAAGGGACTTATTTTTCTTC
size: NA; V: TRBV29-1; J: TRBJ2-5; D: NA; CDR3: CSVEPERGRQETQYF; DNA: TGCAGCGTTGAACCGGAACGAGGGAGGCAAGAGACCCAGTACTTC
size: NA; V: TRBV4-3; J: TRBJ1-1; D: NA; CDR3: CASSQDYRLNTEAFF; DNA: TGCGCCAGCAGCCAAGATTATCGGCTGAACACTGAAGCTTTCTTT
size: NA; V: TRBV6-5; J: TRBJ1-5; D: NA; CDR3: CASSLWRGQPQHF; DNA: TGTGCCAGCAGTTTGTGGCGAGGTCAGCCCCAGCATTTT
size: NA; V: TRBV18; J: TRBJ2-1; D: TRBD2; CDR3: CASSPPAGGYNEQFF; DNA: TGTGCCAGCTCACCACCTGCGGGGGGCTACAATGAGCAGTTCTTC
size: NA; V: TRBV2; J: TRBJ1-1; D: NA; CDR3: CASTSGRTNTEAFF; DNA: TGTGCCAGCACCTCGGGACGGACGAACACTGAAGCTTTCTTT
size: NA; V: TRBV5-4; J: TRBJ2-2; D: TRBD1; CDR3: CASSTRTGRTGELFF; DNA: TGTGCCAGCAGCACCAGGACAGGGCGGACCGGGGAGCTGTTTTTT
size: NA; V: TRBV6-1; J: TRBJ2-5; D: NA; CDR3: CASSVLGETQYF; DNA: TGTGCCAGCAGTGTATTAGGGGAGACCCAGTACTTC
size: NA; V: TRBV5-1; J: TRBJ1-2; D: TRBD1; CDR3: CASSLVGTALGEDGYTF; DNA: TGCGCCAGCAGCTTGGTCGGGACAGCCCTCGGGGAGGATGGCTACACCTTC
size: NA; V: TRBV5-1; J: TRBJ2-2; D: NA; CDR3: CASSLAGQGQNTGELFF; DNA: TGCGCCAGCAGCTTGGCCGGTCAGGGACAGAACACCGGGGAGCTGTTTTTT
size: once; V: TRBV10-3; J: TRBJ1-1; D: NA; CDR3: CAIRSRNSDTEAFF; DNA: TGTGCCATCAGGTCCCGGAACTCTGACACTGAAGCTTTCTTT
size: NA; V: TRBV9; J: TRBJ2-1; D: NA; CDR3: CASTPGGRSYNEQFF; DNA: TGTGCCAGCACCCCAGGGGGGCGCTCCTACAATGAGCAGTTCTTC
size: NA; V: TRBV19; J: TRBJ2-7; D: NA; CDR3: CASSKAGARYEQYF; DNA: TGTGCCAGTAGTAAGGCAGGGGCGAGGTACGAGCAGTACTTC
size: NA; V: TRBV28; J: TRBJ1-6; D: NA; CDR3: CASSPMSDNSPLHF; DNA: TGTGCCAGCAGCCCGATGAGCGATAATTCACCCCTCCACTTT
size: NA; V: TRBV15; J: TRBJ2-7; D: NA; CDR3: CATSSTGREQYF; DNA: TGTGCCACCAGCAGCACAGGGCGCGAGCAGTACTTC
size: NA; V: TRBV5-1; J: TRBJ1-3; D: NA; CDR3: CASSSPEGDFSGNTIYF; DNA: TGCGCCAGCAGCTCCCCAGAGGGGGACTTCTCTGGAAACACCATATATTTT
size: NA; V: TRBV4-1; J: TRBJ2-2; D: NA; CDR3: CASSQGQVVNTGELFF; DNA: TGCGCCAGCAGCCAAGGACAGGTCGTGAACACCGGGGAGCTGTTTTTT